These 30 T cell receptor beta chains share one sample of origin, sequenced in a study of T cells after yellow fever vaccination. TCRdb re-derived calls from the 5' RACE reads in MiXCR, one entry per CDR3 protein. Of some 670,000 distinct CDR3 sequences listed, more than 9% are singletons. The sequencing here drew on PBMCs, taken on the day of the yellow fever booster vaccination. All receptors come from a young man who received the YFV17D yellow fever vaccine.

The chain's CDR3 is CASSLRGRGNEKLFF. Written as DNA, the CDR3 is TGCGCCAGCAGCCTCCGGGGCAGGGGGAACGAAAAACTGTTTTTT. The gene calls are TRBV4-3 and TRBJ1-4; TRBD1 aligns across 7 bases. Germline CDR1 reads LGHNA; CDR2 reads YSLEER. Trimming at V came to 4 bases and at J to 8 bases, leaving 10 bases not matched to a gene. The CDR3 covers 15 residues.

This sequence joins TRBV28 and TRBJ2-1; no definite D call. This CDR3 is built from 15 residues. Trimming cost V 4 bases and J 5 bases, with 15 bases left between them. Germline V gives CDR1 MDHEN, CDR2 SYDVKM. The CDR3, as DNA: TGTGCCAGCAGTTCACGGCCAGGCTTCGACAATGAGCAGTTCTTC. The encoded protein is CASSSRPGFDNEQFF. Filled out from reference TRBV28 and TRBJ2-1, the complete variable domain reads DVKVTQSSRYLVKRTGEKVFLECVQDMDHENMFWYRQDPGLGLRLIYFSYDVKMKEKGDIPEGYSVSREKKERFSLILESASTNQTSMYLCASSSRPGFDNEQFFGPGTRLTVL.

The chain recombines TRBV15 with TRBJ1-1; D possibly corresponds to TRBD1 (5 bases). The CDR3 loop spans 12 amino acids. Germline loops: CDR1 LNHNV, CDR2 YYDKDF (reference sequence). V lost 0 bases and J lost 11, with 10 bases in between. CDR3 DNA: TGTGCCACCAGCAGAGATCAGGGTGTTGCTTTCTTT. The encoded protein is CATSRDQGVAFF. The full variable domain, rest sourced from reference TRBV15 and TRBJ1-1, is DAMVIQNPRYQVTQFGKPVTLSCSQTLNHNVMYWYQQKSSQAPKLLFHYYDKDFNNEADTPDNFQSRRPNTSFCFLDIRSPGLGDTAMYLCATSRDQGVAFFGQGTRLTVV.

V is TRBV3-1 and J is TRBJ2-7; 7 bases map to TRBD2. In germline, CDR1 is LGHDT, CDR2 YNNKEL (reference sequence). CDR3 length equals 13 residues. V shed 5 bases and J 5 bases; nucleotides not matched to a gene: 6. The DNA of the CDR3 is TGTGCCAGCAGCTATCGAGGGAGGGACGAGCAGTACTTC. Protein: CASSYRGRDEQYF.

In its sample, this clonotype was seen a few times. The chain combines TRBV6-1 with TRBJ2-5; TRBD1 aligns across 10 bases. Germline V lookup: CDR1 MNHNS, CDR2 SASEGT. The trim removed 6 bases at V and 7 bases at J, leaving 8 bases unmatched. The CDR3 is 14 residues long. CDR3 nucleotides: TGTGCCAGCAGCCCCCCGGGACAGGGGAGGACCCAGTACTTC. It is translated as CASSPPGQGRTQYF.

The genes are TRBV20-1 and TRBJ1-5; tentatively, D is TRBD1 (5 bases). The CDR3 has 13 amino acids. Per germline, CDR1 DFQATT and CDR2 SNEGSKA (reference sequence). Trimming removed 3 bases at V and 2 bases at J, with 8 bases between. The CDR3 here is CSASLGGNQPQHF. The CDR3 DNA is TGCAGTGCTAGTTTGGGGGGCAATCAGCCCCAGCATTTT.

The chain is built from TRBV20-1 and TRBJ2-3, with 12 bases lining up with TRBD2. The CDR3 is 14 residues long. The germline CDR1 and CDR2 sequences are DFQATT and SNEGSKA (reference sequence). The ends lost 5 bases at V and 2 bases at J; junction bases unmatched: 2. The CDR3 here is CSAASGRATDTQYF. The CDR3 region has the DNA TGCAGTGCTGCTAGCGGGAGGGCCACAGATACGCAGTATTTT.

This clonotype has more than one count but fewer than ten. For the CDR3, the DNA is TGCGCCAGCAGCTCGAATCCGGACAGGGGTAACACCGGGGAGCTGTTTTTT. It codes for CASSSNPDRGNTGELFF. The rearrangement uses TRBV5-1 and TRBJ2-2; 9 bases are shared with TRBD1. J was trimmed by 2 bases and V by 3 bases; bases with no gene match: 8. The CDR3 is 17 residues long. The germline CDR1 and CDR2 sequences are SGHRS and YFSETQ. The whole variable domain, remainder taken from reference TRBV5-1 and TRBJ2-2, is KAGVTQTPRYLIKTRGQQVTLSCSPISGHRSVSWYQQTPGQGLQFLFEYFSETQRNKGNFPGRFSGRQFSNSRSEMNVSTLELGDSALYLCASSSNPDRGNTGELFFGEGSRLTVL.

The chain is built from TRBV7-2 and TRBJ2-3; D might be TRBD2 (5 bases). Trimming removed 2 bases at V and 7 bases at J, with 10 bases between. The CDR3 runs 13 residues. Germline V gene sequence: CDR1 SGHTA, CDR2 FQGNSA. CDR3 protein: CASSLWETNTQYF. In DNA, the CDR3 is TGTGCCAGCAGCTTATGGGAGACTAATACGCAGTATTTT.

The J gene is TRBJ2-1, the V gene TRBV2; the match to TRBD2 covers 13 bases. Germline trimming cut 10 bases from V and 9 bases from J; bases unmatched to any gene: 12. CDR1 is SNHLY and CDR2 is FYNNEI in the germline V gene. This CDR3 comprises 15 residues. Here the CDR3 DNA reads TGTGCCACGGCCGCTGGGACTAGCGGGACAGCTGAGCAGTTCTTC. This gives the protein CATAAGTSGTAEQFF.

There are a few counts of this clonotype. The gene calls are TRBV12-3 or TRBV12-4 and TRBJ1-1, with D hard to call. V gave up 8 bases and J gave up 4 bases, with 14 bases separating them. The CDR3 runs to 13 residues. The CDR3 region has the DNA TGTGCCAGCGCATTAACCCAGATCACTGAAGCTTTCTTT. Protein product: CASALTQITEAFF.

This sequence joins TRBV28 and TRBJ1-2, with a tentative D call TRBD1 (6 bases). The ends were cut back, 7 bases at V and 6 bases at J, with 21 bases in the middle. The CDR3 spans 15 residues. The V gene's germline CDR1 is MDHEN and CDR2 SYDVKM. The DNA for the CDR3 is TGTGCCAGCATCGCGCCTTATACAGGGTTCGATGGCTACACCTTC. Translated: CASIAPYTGFDGYTF.

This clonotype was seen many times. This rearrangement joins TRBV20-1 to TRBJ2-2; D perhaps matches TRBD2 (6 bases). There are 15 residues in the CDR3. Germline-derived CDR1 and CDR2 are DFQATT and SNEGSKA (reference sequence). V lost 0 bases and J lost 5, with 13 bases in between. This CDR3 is CSARDPGVGTGELFF. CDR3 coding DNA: TGCAGTGCTAGAGACCCGGGAGTGGGAACCGGGGAGCTGTTTTTT.

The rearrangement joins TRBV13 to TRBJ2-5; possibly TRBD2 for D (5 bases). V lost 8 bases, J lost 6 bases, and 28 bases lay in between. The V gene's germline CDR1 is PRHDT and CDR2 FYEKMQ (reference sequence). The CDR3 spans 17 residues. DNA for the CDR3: TGTGCCAGCTCCCTTTCCCCCCATAGTGGGAGAGGGAAGACCCAGTACTTC. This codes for CASSLSPHSGRGKTQYF.

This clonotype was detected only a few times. Written as DNA, the CDR3 is TGTGCCAGCAGCCCCGGGACTAGCAGAATCTACGAGCAGTACTTC. It encodes CASSPGTSRIYEQYF. J is TRBJ2-7 and V is TRBV25-1; 9 bases fit TRBD2. With 6 bases clipped from V and 3 bases from J, the junction kept 9 bases outside the gene matches. This CDR3 comprises 15 residues. Per the germline V gene, CDR1 is MGHDK and CDR2 is SYGVNS.

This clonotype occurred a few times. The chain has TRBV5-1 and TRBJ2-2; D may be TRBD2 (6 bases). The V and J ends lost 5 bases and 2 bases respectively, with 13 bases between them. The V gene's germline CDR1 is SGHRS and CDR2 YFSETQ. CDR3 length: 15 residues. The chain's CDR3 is CASRLSGLNTGELFF. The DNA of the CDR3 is TGCGCCAGCAGACTTAGCGGTTTAAACACCGGGGAGCTGTTTTTT.

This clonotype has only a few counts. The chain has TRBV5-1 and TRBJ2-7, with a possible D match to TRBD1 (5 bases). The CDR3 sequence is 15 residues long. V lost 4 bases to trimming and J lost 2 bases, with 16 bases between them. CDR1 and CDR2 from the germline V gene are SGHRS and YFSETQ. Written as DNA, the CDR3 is TGCGCCAGCAGCCCCACGACAGTATCAACCTACGAGCAGTACTTC. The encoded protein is CASSPTTVSTYEQYF.

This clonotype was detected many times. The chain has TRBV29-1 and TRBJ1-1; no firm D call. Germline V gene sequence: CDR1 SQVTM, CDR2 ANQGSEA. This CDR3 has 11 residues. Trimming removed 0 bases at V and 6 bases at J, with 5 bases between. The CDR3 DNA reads TGCAGCGTTGAAGAGTACTCTGAAGCTTTCTTT. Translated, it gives CSVEEYSEAFF.

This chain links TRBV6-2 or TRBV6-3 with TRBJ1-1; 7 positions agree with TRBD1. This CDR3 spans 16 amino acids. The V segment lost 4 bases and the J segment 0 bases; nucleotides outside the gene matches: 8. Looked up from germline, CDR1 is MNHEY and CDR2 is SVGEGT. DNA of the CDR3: TGTGCCAGCAGTTGGCTGGGACAGTCTATGAACACTGAAGCTTTCTTT. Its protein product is CASSWLGQSMNTEAFF.

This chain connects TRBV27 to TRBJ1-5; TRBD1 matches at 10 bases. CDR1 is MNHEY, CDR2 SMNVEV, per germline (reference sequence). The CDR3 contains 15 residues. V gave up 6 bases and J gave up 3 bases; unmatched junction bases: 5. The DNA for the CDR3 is TGTGCCAGCAGAGACAGGGGGCTAATCAATCAGCCCCAGCATTTT. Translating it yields CASRDRGLINQPQHF.

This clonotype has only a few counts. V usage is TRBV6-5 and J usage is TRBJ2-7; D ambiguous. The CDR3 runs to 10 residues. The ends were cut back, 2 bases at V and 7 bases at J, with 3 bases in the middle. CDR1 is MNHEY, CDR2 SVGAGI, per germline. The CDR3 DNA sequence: TGTGCCAGCAGTTACCCGGAGCAGTACTTC. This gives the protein CASSYPEQYF.

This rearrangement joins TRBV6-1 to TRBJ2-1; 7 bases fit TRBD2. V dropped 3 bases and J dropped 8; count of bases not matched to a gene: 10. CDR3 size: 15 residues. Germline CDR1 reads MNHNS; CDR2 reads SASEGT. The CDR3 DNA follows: TGTGCCAGCAGTGACCGAGGGAGGGCGGGGTATGAGCAGTTCTTC. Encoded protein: CASSDRGRAGYEQFF.

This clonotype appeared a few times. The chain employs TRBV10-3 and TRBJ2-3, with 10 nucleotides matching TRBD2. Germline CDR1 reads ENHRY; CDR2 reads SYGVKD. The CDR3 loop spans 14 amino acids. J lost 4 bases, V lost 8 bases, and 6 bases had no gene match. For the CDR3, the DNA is TGTGCCATCGGCCTAGCGGGAGATGCAGATACGCAGTATTTT. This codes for CAIGLAGDADTQYF.

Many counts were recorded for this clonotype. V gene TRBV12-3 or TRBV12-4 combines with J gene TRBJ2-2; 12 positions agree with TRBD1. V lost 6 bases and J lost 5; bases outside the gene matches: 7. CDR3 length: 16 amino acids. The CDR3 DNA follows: TGTGCCAGCAGAATGGGACAGGGGGCATCAACCGGGGAGCTGTTTTTT. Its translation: CASRMGQGASTGELFF.

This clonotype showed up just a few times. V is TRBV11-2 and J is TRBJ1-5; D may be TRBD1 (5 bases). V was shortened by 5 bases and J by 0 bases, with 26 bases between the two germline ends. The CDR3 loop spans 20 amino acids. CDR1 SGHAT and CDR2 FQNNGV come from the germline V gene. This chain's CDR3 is CASSPRGGESGFYSNQPQHF. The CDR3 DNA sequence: TGTGCCAGCAGCCCTCGGGGCGGGGAAAGTGGTTTTTATAGCAATCAGCCCCAGCATTTT.

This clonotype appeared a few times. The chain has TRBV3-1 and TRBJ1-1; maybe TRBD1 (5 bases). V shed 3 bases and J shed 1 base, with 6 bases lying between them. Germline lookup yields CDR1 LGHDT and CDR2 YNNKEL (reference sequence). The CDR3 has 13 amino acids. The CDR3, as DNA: TGTGCCAGCAGCCAGACAGCGAACACTGAAGCTTTCTTT. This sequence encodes CASSQTANTEAFF.

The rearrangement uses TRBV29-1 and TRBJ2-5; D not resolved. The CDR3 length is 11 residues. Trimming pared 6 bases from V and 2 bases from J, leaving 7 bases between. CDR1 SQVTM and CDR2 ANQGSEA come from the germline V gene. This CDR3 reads CSVALQETQYF. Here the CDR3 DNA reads TGCAGCGTAGCCTTACAAGAGACCCAGTACTTC.

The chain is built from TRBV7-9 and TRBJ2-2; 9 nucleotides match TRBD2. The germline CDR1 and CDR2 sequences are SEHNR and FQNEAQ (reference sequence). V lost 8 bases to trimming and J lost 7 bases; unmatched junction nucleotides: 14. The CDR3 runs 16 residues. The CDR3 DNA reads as TGTGCCAGCGGGAGTGGGACTAGCTTCTGGTTCGGGGAGCTGTTTTTT. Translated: CASGSGTSFWFGELFF.

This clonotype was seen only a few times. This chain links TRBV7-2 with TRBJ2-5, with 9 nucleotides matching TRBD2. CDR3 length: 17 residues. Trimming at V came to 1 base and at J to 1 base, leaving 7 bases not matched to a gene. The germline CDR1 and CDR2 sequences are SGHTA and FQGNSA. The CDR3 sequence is CASSLGVSSGAQETQYF. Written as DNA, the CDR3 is TGTGCCAGCAGCTTAGGGGTTTCTAGCGGGGCCCAAGAGACCCAGTACTTC.

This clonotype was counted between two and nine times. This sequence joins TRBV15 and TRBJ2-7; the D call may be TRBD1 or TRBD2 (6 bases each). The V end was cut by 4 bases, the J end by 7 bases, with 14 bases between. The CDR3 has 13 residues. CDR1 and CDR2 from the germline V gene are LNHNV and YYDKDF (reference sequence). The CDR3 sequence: CATSTRLGGEQYF. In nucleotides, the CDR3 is TGTGCCACCAGCACCCGACTAGGGGGGGAGCAGTACTTC.